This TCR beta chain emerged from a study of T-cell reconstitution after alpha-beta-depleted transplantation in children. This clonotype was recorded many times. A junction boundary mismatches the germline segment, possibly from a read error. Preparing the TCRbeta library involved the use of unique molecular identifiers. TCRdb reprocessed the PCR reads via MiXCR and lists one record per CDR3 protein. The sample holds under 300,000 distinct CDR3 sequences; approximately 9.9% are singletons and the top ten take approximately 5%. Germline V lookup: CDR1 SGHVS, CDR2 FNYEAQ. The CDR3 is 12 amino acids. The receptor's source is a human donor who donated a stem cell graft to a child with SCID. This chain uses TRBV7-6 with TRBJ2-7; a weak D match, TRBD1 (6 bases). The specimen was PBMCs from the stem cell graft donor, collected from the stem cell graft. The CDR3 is CASSLAGEEQYF. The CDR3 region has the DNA TGTGCCAGCAGCCTAGCAGGGGAAGAGCAGTACTTC.